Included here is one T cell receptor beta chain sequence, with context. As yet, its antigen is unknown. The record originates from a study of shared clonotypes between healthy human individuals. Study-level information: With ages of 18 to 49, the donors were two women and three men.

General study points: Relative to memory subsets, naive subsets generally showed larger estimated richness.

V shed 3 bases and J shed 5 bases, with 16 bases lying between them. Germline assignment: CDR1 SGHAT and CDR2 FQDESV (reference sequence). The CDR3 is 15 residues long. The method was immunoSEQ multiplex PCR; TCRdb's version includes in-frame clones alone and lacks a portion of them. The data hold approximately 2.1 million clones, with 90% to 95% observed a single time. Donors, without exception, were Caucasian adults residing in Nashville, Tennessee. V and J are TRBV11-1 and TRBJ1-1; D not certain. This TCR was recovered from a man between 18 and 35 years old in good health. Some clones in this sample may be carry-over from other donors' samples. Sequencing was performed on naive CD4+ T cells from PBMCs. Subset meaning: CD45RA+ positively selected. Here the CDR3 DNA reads TGTGCCAGCAGCTTCGTTTCAGCGGGAGGTACTGAAGCTTTCTTT. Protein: CASSFVSAGGTEAFF.